Each of the 27 T cell receptor beta chains below was sequenced from the same sample in a study of neurological immune-mediated disorders. A single record per CDR3 protein comes from TCRdb applying MiXCR to the 5' RACE reads. The data show around 76,000 distinct CDR3 sequences, around 9.6% seen once. As to time point: longitudinal time-point 1 (baseline). The material sequenced was PBMCs. The receptors were sampled from a man aged 25 to 40 in good health.

This clonotype has ten or more counts. The chain joins TRBV6-5 to TRBJ2-3; 11 bases are a match to TRBD2. The CDR3 has 16 amino acids. Germline CDR1 and CDR2: MNHEY and SVGAGI. V was clipped by 4 bases and J by 2 bases; unmatched bases: 5. The CDR3 loop is CASSSGTSGVTDTQYF. CDR3 DNA: TGTGCCAGCAGTTCTGGGACTAGCGGAGTCACAGATACGCAGTATTTT.

This clonotype has a count of ten or more. The gene calls are TRBV4-1 and TRBJ2-3; the match to TRBD2 covers 12 bases. This CDR3 has 17 amino acids. V was pared by 3 bases and J by 2 bases, with 6 bases of the junction left unmatched. Germline CDR1 is MGHRA and CDR2 is YSYEKL. The CDR3 reads CASSQRGLAGNTDTQYF. CDR3 nucleotide sequence: TGCGCCAGCAGCCAGAGGGGACTAGCGGGTAACACAGATACGCAGTATTTT.

Many counts were recorded for this clonotype. This chain joins TRBV10-3 and TRBJ1-2; tentatively, D is TRBD1 (5 bases). V lost 4 bases and J 2 bases, leaving 11 bases between the germline ends. Germline CDR1 is ENHRY and CDR2 is SYGVKD. The CDR3 loop spans 14 amino acids. In nucleotides, the CDR3 is TGTGCCATCAGTGTTGAGGCAGGGAACTATGGCTACACCTTC. Residues: CAISVEAGNYGYTF.

There are many counts of this clonotype. V gene TRBV20-1 combines with J gene TRBJ2-7; 13 nucleotides line up with TRBD2. Germline CDR1 reads DFQATT; CDR2 reads SNEGSKA (reference sequence). The ends lost 2 bases at V and 8 bases at J; junction bases unmatched: 6. The CDR3 has 14 residues. CDR3 region: CSARPGTSGTQQYF. CDR3 coding DNA: TGCAGTGCTAGACCCGGGACTAGCGGGACTCAGCAGTACTTC.

Many counts were recorded for this clonotype. The chain recombines TRBV29-1 with TRBJ1-4, with 10 bases aligning to TRBD1. Trimming removed 7 bases from V and 7 bases from J; junction bases left unmatched: 6. Germline-derived CDR1 and CDR2 are SQVTM and ANQGSEA. The CDR3 length is 13 residues. The CDR3 nucleotides are TGCAGCGCCGGGGACAGGGGTAGTGAAAAACTGTTTTTT. It encodes CSAGDRGSEKLFF.

The sample holds many counts of this clonotype. The chain is built from TRBV4-1 and TRBJ2-2; 10 nucleotides align to TRBD2. Germline values: CDR1 MGHRA, CDR2 YSYEKL. V shed 2 bases and J 4 bases; nucleotides not matched to a gene: 10. CDR3 length: 18 residues. CDR3 in DNA: TGCGCCAGCAGCCAAATGGTTAGAGCGGGAGGGGGCACCGGGGAGCTGTTTTTT. It yields the protein CASSQMVRAGGGTGELFF.

This clonotype was detected ten times or more. The genes are TRBV27 and TRBJ1-4; D ambiguous. V lost 4 bases to trimming and J lost 5 bases, with 14 bases between them. The germline gives CDR1 MNHEY, CDR2 SMNVEV (reference sequence). CDR3 length: 15 amino acids. CDR3 DNA sequence: TGTGCCAGCAGTTCAAGGACGTTAGCAAATGAAAAACTGTTTTTT. It translates to CASSSRTLANEKLFF.

There are many counts of this clonotype. The rearrangement uses TRBV28 and TRBJ2-7; D gene ambiguous. The germline V and J ends were trimmed by 5 bases and 2 bases, with 7 bases remaining between them. The length of the CDR3 is 12 residues. In germline, CDR1 is MDHEN, CDR2 SYDVKM. In nucleotides, the CDR3 is TGTGCCAGCAGTCGGCCCGCCTACGAGCAGTACTTC. Translating gives CASSRPAYEQYF.

There are many counts of this clonotype. The chain combines TRBV10-3 with TRBJ2-7; D is perhaps TRBD1 (6 bases). Between the trimmed V and J ends, which lost 4 bases and 0 bases, there was a span of 13 bases. Germline CDR1 is ENHRY and CDR2 is SYGVKD. The CDR3 spans 15 residues. The CDR3 protein is CAISGSGASSYEQYF. The CDR3 coding sequence is TGTGCCATCAGTGGGTCAGGGGCCAGCTCCTACGAGCAGTACTTC.

The rearrangement links TRBV29-1 to TRBJ2-3, with no clear D. CDR1 is SQVTM, CDR2 ANQGSEA, per germline. Trimming took 4 bases from V and 2 from J, leaving 13 bases between them. The CDR3 runs to 14 residues. The CDR3 sequence is CSVGVAENTDTQYF. The CDR3 DNA sequence: TGCAGCGTTGGGGTGGCAGAAAACACAGATACGCAGTATTTT.

V gene TRBV20-1 combines with J gene TRBJ2-4, with a weak D call TRBD2 (5 bases). The CDR3 loop spans 15 amino acids. Looked up from germline, CDR1 is DFQATT and CDR2 is SNEGSKA (reference sequence). With 0 bases removed from V and 1 base from J, the gap between germline ends came to 10 bases. The CDR3 coding sequence is TGCAGTGCTAGAGATGAGGGTATGGCCAAAAACATTCAGTACTTC. Translation gives CSARDEGMAKNIQYF.

Many counts were recorded for this clonotype. The DNA of the CDR3 is TGTGCCAGCAGCCTTATTCCACACGAGAGCTCCTACGAGCAGTACTTC. It codes for CASSLIPHESSYEQYF. The chain couples TRBV27 to TRBJ2-7; D unresolved. In germline, CDR1 is MNHEY, CDR2 SMNVEV (reference sequence). The CDR3 has 16 residues. The germline V and J ends were trimmed by 6 bases and 0 bases, with 18 bases remaining between them.

This clonotype was counted ten times or more. This chain uses TRBV20-1 with TRBJ1-6, with 7 bases fitting TRBD1. CDR3 length equals 15 residues. CDR1 and CDR2 from the germline V gene are DFQATT and SNEGSKA (reference sequence). V gave up 3 bases and J gave up 8 bases; unmatched junction bases: 10. The CDR3 bases are TGCAGTGCTAGTCCGGGACAGTATGGGTATTCACCCCTCCACTTT. Its protein is CSASPGQYGYSPLHF.

This clonotype was picked up many times. The chain links TRBV29-1 to TRBJ2-1, with 10 positions matching TRBD1. The CDR3 loop spans 14 amino acids. Germline V gene data show CDR1 as SQVTM and CDR2 as ANQGSEA. J gave up 9 bases and V 7 bases, and 12 bases lay outside the gene matches. CDR3 nucleotides: TGCAGCGCCGAGGATGCGACAGGGGGCCTTGAGCAGTTCTTC. Amino acids: CSAEDATGGLEQFF.

This clonotype was found many times. This CDR3 reads CASSLDEAYSNQPQHF. In DNA, the CDR3 is TGTGCCAGCAGCTTAGATGAGGCATATAGCAATCAGCCCCAGCATTTT. The V and J genes are TRBV7-8 and TRBJ1-5; D uncertain. The germline V gene has CDR1 SGHVS and CDR2 FQNEAQ. V dropped 1 base and J dropped 0 bases, with 10 bases sitting between them. The CDR3 consists of 16 residues.

This clonotype was picked up many times. The chain uses TRBV7-8 and TRBJ2-5; tentative D call: TRBD2 (5 bases). V was cut by 3 bases and J by 4 bases, with 12 bases left in between. Germline CDR1 and CDR2: SGHVS and FQNEAQ. This CDR3 spans 14 amino acids. The CDR3 here is CASSFILAGETQYF. The CDR3 coding sequence is TGTGCCAGCAGCTTTATTCTAGCAGGAGAGACCCAGTACTTC.

The chain couples TRBV2 to TRBJ2-7; D gene uncertain. The V end lost 4 bases, the J end lost 0 bases, and 7 bases lay between the germline ends. The CDR3 consists of 13 residues. The germline gives CDR1 SNHLY, CDR2 FYNNEI. The CDR3 here is CASSGHTSYEQYF. The DNA for the CDR3 is TGTGCCAGCAGTGGACATACCTCCTACGAGCAGTACTTC.

At least ten counts were recorded for this clonotype. V is TRBV9 and J is TRBJ2-1; tentatively, D is TRBD2 (6 bases). The length of the CDR3 is 15 residues. Per germline, CDR1 SGDLS and CDR2 YYNGEE. V was trimmed by 0 bases and J by 1 base, leaving 8 bases between them. As DNA, the CDR3 is TGTGCCAGCAGCGTAGTTGGAGGGTCCTACAATGAGCAGTTCTTC. Amino acids: CASSVVGGSYNEQFF.

The chain combines TRBV28 with TRBJ2-7; TRBD2 matches 14 bases. Germline CDR1 MDHEN, CDR2 SYDVKM. V gave up 8 bases and J gave up 4 bases; unmatched junction bases: 1. This CDR3 contains 13 residues. The CDR3 DNA follows: TGTGCCAGCGGACTAGCGGGAGGATACGAGCAGTACTTC. Translation gives CASGLAGGYEQYF.

Ten or more counts support this clonotype. The CDR3 spells CASSTTPGQGAGYTF. The DNA of the CDR3 is TGTGCCAGCAGCACAACACCGGGACAGGGGGCTGGCTACACCTTC. The chain combines TRBV7-9 with TRBJ1-2; the match to TRBD1 covers 12 bases. CDR1 is SEHNR and CDR2 is FQNEAQ in the germline V gene (reference sequence). J was trimmed by 7 bases and V by 5 bases; bases with no gene match: 8. This CDR3 has 15 residues.

By share, this clonotype ranks as medium-sized (0.01 to 0.1%). The rearrangement joins TRBV5-1 to TRBJ2-3; D ambiguous. The germline CDR1 and CDR2 sequences are SGHRS and YFSETQ. This CDR3 contains 14 residues. V lost 0 bases and J lost 2, with 7 bases in between. The CDR3: CASSLEAATDTQYF. CDR3 in DNA: TGCGCCAGCAGCTTGGAAGCTGCCACAGATACGCAGTATTTT.

This clonotype has at least ten counts. V usage is TRBV29-1 and J usage is TRBJ2-5; D uncertain. CDR1 is SQVTM, CDR2 ANQGSEA, per germline. The CDR3 spans 10 residues. Trimming pared 7 bases from V and 5 bases from J, leaving 8 bases between. The CDR3 bases are TGCAGCGGGGTCCACGAGACCCAGTACTTC. The encoded protein is CSGVHETQYF.

This clonotype was seen at least ten times. The chain combines TRBV20-1 with TRBJ1-4; TRBD1 matches 11 bases. The germline gives CDR1 DFQATT, CDR2 SNEGSKA (reference sequence). V lost 1 base, J lost 8 bases, and 9 bases stayed unmatched. CDR3 length: 16 residues. The CDR3 coding sequence is TGCAGTGCTAGAGGAGCCGGGACAGGGGGACGGGAAAAACTGTTTTTT. It specifies CSARGAGTGGREKLFF.

This clonotype was detected ten times or more. The chain is built from TRBV7-2 and TRBJ2-1, with 10 bases that match TRBD1. CDR1 and CDR2 from the germline V gene are SGHTA and FQGNSA. The CDR3 is 15 amino acids. Trimming took 6 bases from V and 5 from J; bases not matched to a gene: 7. The CDR3 region is CASRYPGQGNNEQFF. CDR3 DNA: TGTGCCAGCAGATATCCGGGACAGGGGAACAATGAGCAGTTCTTC.

The chain combines TRBV12-3 or TRBV12-4 with TRBJ1-4, with D unresolved. V was clipped by 2 bases and J by 7 bases, with 11 bases between them. The CDR3 runs 14 residues. CDR3 DNA sequence: TGTGCCAGCAGTTTACTGGGGATCGGTGAAAAACTGTTTTTT. It codes for CASSLLGIGEKLFF.

By share of the sample, this clonotype is medium-sized (0.01 to 0.1%). The rearrangement joins TRBV27 to TRBJ2-7, with 7 bases lining up with TRBD2. The V gene end was trimmed by 5 bases and the J gene end by 2 bases; junction bases not matched to a gene: 6. CDR3 length: 14 residues. Per the germline V gene, CDR1 is MNHEY and CDR2 is SMNVEV (reference sequence). CDR3 sequence reads: CASSGTGGPYEQYF. The CDR3 DNA is TGTGCCAGCAGTGGTACGGGAGGTCCCTACGAGCAGTACTTC.

This clonotype showed up many times. The rearrangement links TRBV20-1 to TRBJ1-1; D not certain. CDR1 is DFQATT and CDR2 is SNEGSKA in the germline V gene (reference sequence). Trimming cost V 3 bases and J 0 bases, with 20 bases left between them. The CDR3 is made up of 17 amino acids. The CDR3 sequence: CSASIRLSGRVNTEAFF. In nucleotides, the CDR3 is TGCAGTGCTAGTATTCGGCTATCGGGGAGGGTGAACACTGAAGCTTTCTTT.